This T cell receptor (beta chain) was obtained from a study of Graves' ophthalmopathy and Graves' hyperthyroidism. Regarding the study as a whole: Separation of ophthalmopathy from stable hyperthyroidism was achieved by a 13-signature model, at around 88% sensitivity and roughly 81% specificity. Among expanded thyroid clonotypes above 0.001 frequency, most also occurred in blood.

This clonotype was observed a handful of times. Its matching antigen is unknown. Amplification of TCR beta CDR3 regions used RNA transcripts. The authors performed first-round RT-PCR with HTBI primers and then a second-round multiplex PCR. One entry per CDR3 protein results from TCRdb running MiXCR on the multiplex PCR reads. Of about 1.1 million distinct CDR3 sequences listed, less than 45% are singletons. Eligible hyperthyroidism cases comprised new diagnoses of under 2 months' duration in individuals aged 18 to 65. The diagnosis was founded upon clinical symptoms, serum thyroxine, TRAb, thyroid ultrasound and orbital computed tomography. This TCR came from an adult man with Graves' hyperthyroidism. The sequenced material came from peripheral blood or thyroid tissue (not recorded which).

Written as DNA, the CDR3 is TGCGCCAGCAGCTTGCAGGTGGTCGGGGGAAACACTGAAGCTTTCTTT. Translation gives CASSLQVVGGNTEAFF. The chain recombines TRBV5-1 with TRBJ1-1; maybe TRBD1 (5 bases). The CDR3 consists of 16 residues. Trimming removed 1 base from V and 2 bases from J, with 15 bases in between. Per the germline V gene, CDR1 is SGHRS and CDR2 is YFSETQ.